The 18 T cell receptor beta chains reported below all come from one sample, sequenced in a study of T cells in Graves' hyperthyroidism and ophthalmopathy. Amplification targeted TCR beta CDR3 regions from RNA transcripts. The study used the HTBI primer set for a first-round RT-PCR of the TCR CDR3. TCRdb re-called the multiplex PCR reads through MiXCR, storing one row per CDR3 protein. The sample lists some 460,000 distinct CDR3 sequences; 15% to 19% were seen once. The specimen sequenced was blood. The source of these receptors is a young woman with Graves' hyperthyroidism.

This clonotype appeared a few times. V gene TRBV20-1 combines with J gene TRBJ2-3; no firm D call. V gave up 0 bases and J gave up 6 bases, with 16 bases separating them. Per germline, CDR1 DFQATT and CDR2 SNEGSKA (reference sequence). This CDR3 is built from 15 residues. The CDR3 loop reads CSARDWSRAVDTQYF. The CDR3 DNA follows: TGCAGTGCTAGAGATTGGTCGCGCGCGGTCGATACGCAGTATTTT.

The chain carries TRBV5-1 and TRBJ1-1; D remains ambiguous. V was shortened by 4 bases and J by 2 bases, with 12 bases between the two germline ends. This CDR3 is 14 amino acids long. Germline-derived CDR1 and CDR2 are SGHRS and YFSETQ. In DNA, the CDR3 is TGCGCCAGCAGCAACCAGAGCGGAAACACTGAAGCTTTCTTT. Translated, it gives CASSNQSGNTEAFF.

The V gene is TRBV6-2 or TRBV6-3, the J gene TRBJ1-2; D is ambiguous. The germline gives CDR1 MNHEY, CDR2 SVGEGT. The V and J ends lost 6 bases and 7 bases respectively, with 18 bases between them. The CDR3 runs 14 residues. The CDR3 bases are TGTGCCAGCAGCCTCGCCGCCGCCGGAGGTGGCTACACCTTC. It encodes CASSLAAAGGGYTF.

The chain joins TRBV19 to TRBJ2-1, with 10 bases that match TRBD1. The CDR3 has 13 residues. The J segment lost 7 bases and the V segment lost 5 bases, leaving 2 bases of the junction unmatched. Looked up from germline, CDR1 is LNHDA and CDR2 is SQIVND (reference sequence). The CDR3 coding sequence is TGTGCCAGTAGTGGGACAGGGGAAAATGAGCAGTTCTTC. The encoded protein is CASSGTGENEQFF.

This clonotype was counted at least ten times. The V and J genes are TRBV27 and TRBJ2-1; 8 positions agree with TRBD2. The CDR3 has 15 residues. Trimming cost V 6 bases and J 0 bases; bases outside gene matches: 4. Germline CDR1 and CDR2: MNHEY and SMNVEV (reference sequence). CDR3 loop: CASSLSGTSYNEQFF. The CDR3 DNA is TGTGCCAGCAGCCTTAGCGGGACCTCCTACAATGAGCAGTTCTTC.

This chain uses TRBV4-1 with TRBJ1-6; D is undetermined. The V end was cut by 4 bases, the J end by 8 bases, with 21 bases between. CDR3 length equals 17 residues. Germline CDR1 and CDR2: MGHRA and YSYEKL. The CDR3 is CASSPPRSRVGYSPLHF. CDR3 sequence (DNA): TGCGCCAGCAGCCCCCCCCGCAGCCGCGTTGGATATTCACCCCTCCACTTT.

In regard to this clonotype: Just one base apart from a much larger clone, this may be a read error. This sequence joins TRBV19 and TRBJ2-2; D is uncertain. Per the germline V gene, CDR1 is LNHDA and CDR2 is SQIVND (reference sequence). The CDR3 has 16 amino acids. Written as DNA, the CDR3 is TGTGTCAGTAGTATACGCGGCACGATGAACACCGGGGAGCTGTTTTTT. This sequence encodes CVSSIRGTMNTGELFF. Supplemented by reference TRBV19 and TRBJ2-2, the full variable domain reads DGGITQSPKYLFRKEGQNVTLSCEQNLNHDAMYWYRQDPGQGLRLIYYSQIVNDFQKGDIAEGYSVSREKKESFPLTVTSAQKNPTAFYLCVSSIRGTMNTGELFFGEGSRLTVL.

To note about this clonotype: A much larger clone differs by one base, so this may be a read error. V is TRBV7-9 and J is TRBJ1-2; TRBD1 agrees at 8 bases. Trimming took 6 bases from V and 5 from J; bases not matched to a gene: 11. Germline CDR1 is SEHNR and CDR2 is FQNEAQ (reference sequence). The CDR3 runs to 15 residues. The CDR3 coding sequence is TGTGCCAGCAGAGACTCTAGGCAGGGGGCGTATGGCTACACCTTC. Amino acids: CASRDSRQGAYGYTF.

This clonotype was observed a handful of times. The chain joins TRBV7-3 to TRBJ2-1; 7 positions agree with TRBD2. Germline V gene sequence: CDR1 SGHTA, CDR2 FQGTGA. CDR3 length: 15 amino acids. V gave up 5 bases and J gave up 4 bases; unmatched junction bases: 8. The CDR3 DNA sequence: TGTGCCAGCAGCCTCCAAGCGGGGACTTACAATGAGCAGTTCTTC. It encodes CASSLQAGTYNEQFF.

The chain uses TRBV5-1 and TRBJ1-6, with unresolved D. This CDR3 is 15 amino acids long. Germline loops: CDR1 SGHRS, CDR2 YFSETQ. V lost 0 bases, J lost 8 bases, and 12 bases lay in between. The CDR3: CASSLVTTSDSPLHF. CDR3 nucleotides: TGCGCCAGCAGCTTGGTGACGACATCGGATTCACCCCTCCACTTT.

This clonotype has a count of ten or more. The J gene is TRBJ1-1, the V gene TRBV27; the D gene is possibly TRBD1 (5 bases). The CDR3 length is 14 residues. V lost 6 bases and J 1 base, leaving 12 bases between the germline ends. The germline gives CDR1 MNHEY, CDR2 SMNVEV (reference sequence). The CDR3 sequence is CASSSGLRNTEAFF. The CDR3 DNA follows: TGTGCCAGCAGCTCAGGGTTACGGAACACTGAAGCTTTCTTT.

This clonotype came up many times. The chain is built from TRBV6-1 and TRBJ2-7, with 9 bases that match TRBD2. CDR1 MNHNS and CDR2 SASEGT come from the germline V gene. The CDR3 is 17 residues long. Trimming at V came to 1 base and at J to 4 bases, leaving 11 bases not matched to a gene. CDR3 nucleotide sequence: TGTGCCAGCAGTGAAGGATCAGTTAGCGGGAGAGGTTACGAGCAGTACTTC. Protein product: CASSEGSVSGRGYEQYF.

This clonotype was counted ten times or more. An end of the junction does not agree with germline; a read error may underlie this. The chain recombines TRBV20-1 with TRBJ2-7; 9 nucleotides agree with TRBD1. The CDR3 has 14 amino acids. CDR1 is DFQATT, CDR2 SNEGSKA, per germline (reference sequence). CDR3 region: CSAREGDRDYEQYF. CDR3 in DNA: TGCAGTGCAAGAGAAGGGGACAGGGACTACGAGCAGTACTTC.

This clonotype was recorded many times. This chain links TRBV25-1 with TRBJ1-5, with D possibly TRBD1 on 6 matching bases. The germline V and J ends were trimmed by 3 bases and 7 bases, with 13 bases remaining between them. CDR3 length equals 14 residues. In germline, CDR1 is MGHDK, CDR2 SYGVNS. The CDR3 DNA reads TGTGCCAGCAGTGAGGGGGGACATTTCCAGCCCCAGCATTTT. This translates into CASSEGGHFQPQHF.

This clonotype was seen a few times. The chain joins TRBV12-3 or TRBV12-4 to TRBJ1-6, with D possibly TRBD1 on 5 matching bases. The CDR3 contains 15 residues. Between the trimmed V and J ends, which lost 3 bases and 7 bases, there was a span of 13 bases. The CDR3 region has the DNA TGTGCCAGCAGTTTCGATGGGGCCGAGAATTCACCCCTCCACTTT. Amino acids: CASSFDGAENSPLHF.

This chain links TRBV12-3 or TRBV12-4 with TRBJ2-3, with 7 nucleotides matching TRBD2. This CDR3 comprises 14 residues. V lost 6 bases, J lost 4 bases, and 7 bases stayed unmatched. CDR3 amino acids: CASRTLAVSDTQYF. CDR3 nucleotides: TGTGCCAGCAGAACCCTAGCGGTATCAGATACGCAGTATTTT.

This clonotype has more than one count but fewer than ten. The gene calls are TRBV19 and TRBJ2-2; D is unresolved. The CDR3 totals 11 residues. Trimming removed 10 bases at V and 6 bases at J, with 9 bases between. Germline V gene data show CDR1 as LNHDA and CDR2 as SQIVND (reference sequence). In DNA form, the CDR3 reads TGTGCCACCTTGAGCGCCGGGGAGCTGTTTTTT. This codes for CATLSAGELFF.

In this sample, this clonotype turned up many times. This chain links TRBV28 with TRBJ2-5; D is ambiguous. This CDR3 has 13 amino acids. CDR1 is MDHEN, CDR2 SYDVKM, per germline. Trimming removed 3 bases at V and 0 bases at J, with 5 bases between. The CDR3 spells CASSFRNQETQYF. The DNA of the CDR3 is TGTGCCAGCAGTTTTAGAAACCAAGAGACCCAGTACTTC.